This T cell receptor beta chain was observed in a study of blood T cell repertoires in COVID-19. Profiling relied on immunoSEQ multiplex PCR, and the TCRdb table lists in-frame clones only, not all of them. The sample gives about half a million clones, about 88% of which show up once; about 0.91% is in the top ten. Losses at the gene ends were 2 bases for V and 4 bases for J; bases not matched to a gene: 3. Germline lookup yields CDR1 MDHEN and CDR2 SYDVKM. The CDR3 extends over 15 amino acids. The specimen was peripheral blood. This sequence was found in a man aged 18 to 30 with COVID-19, enrolled during active disease. The rearrangement uses TRBV28 and TRBJ2-7, with TRBD2 identical over 12 bases. CDR3 protein: CASSLRLAGVYEQYF. The CDR3 region has the DNA TGTGCCAGCAGTTTAAGACTAGCGGGAGTATACGAGCAGTACTTC.